Following are 5 T cell receptor beta chains from one sample sequenced in a study of beta chain features in type 1 diabetes. Every bit of the isolated RNA underwent reverse transcription, so sequencing read expressed TCRB transcripts. The table came from immunoSEQ multiplex PCR; TCRdb's copy has only in-frame clones and leaves some out. The table includes 620,000 or so clones, around 16% detected once. The sequencing input was naive CD4+ T cells from blood. These receptors all come from a man between 18 and 29 years old in good health.

This clone has just a few counts. This sequence joins TRBV6-6 and TRBJ2-7; the D call may be TRBD1 or TRBD2 (6 bases each). The length of the CDR3 is 15 residues. The germline gives CDR1 MNHNY, CDR2 SVGAGI (reference sequence). The V end was cut by 6 bases, the J end by 7 bases, with 22 bases between. CDR3 loop: CASSDRRAGEKEQYF. The CDR3 region has the DNA TGTGCCAGCAGCGATAGGAGGGCAGGGGAGAAGGAGCAGTACTTC.

J is TRBJ1-2 and V is TRBV18, with D uncertain. Trimming pared 3 bases from V and 4 bases from J, leaving 15 bases between. This CDR3 has 15 residues. The germline gives CDR1 KGHSH, CDR2 LQKENI. CDR3 sequence reads: CASSPGLDAGYGYTF. The CDR3 region has the DNA TGTGCCAGCTCACCCGGCCTTGACGCGGGCTATGGCTACACCTTC. Full variable domain (outside the CDR3, taken from reference TRBV18 and TRBJ1-2): NAGVMQNPRHLVRRRGQEARLRCSPMKGHSHVYWYRQLPEEGLKFMVYLQKENIIDESGMPKERFSAEFPKEGPSILRIQQVVRGDSAAYFCASSPGLDAGYGYTFGSGTRLTVV.

V and J are TRBV5-1 and TRBJ2-1; no reliable D call. This CDR3 spans 14 amino acids. Trimming pared 0 bases from V and 4 bases from J, leaving 8 bases between. Germline CDR1 is SGHRS and CDR2 is YFSETQ. The CDR3 bases are TGCGCCAGCAGCTTGGAAGTCACTTACAATGAGCAGTTCTTC. Translating it yields CASSLEVTYNEQFF.

The sample holds a few counts of this clone. V usage is TRBV4-3 and J usage is TRBJ2-5; the D gene is possibly TRBD2 (7 bases). The CDR3 runs 16 residues. V was cut by 0 bases and J by 5 bases, with 16 bases left in between. Germline CDR1 is LGHNA and CDR2 is YSLEER. DNA for the CDR3: TGCGCCAGCAGCCAAGATGGGGGGGGGCGTAGTGAGACCCAGTACTTC. Its protein product is CASSQDGGGRSETQYF.

V usage is TRBV7-3 and J usage is TRBJ1-1; a weak D match, TRBD1 (5 bases). The CDR3 runs 14 residues. Per germline, CDR1 SGHTA and CDR2 FQGTGA. Trimming left V 0 bases short and J 4 bases short, with 9 bases between. The CDR3: CASSLTQGRTEAFF. Here the CDR3 DNA reads TGTGCCAGCAGCTTAACCCAGGGCCGCACTGAAGCTTTCTTT.